This is a list of T cell receptor beta chains from one sample in a study of radiotherapy plus CTLA-4 blockade in lung cancer. Using immunoSEQ multiplex PCR, the repertoire was profiled, and TCRdb retains in-frame clones only, with some absent. The data hold around 56,000 clones, with approximately 80% observed a single time. The sequencing used peripheral blood, collected from a patient treated with radiotherapy plus ipilimumab. These receptors were taken from a human donor with non-small cell lung cancer who had a complete response to radiotherapy plus ipilimumab. Each CDR3 is given without its conserved first and last residue. Each record gives: V gene, CDR3 protein.

TRBV11-3 ASSLGGDNSPLH
TRBV7-2 ASSIGPQENIQY
TRBV2 ASIPLAATYNEQF
TRBV9 ASSPGTGGNQPQH
TRBV9 ASSVASGGYNEQF
TRBV14 ASSQPTGDWTEAF
TRBV5-1 ASSLGAGTQY
TRBV28 ASSSIGYEQY
TRBV18 ASSPGTNTEAF
TRBV11-2 ASSFPRSPTYNSPLH
TRBV7-9 ASSPPFLAGQTEAQF
TRBV5-1 ASSMTPDRENSPLH
TRBV15 ATSKGPGTEAF
TRBV7-9 ASSEGTGGDYGYT
TRBV5-1 ASSLATGFYEQY
TRBV5-1 ASSRSGEETQY
TRBV15 ATSTWTSGSSKRTDTQY
TRBV9 ASSPTVGGYNYGYT
TRBV6-6 ASSSGLAGSVEQY
TRBV20-1 SAHTGKEQF
TRBV4-3 ASSQETTGSSGANVLT
TRBV9 ASSVQPGNTEAF
TRBV28 ASIDGPGQGAEGYT
TRBV5-1 ASRSRYARGGFREQY
TRBV29-1 SVEGQGTDTQY
TRBV5-5 ASSPDGGNTEAF
TRBV11-2 ASSLEGTSSFFTRDNEQF
TRBV2 ASRGTGNTIY
TRBV28 ASSLTVYNSPLH
TRBV5-1 ASSEGGGTGRGNEQF
TRBV7-2 ASSYGQGRTLGQY
TRBV30 AWSVKGQGGNGELF
TRBV18 ASSPPLDRSYEQY
TRBV6-1 ASRRTAIEQY
TRBV7-9 ASSLQGLGNQPQH
TRBV6-5 ASRTSGNLPQF
TRBV7-6 ASSAGQGAGEKLF
TRBV7-2 ASSLGGAGEQF
TRBV7-9 ASSSKWRSTDTQY
TRBV9 ASSVRGKSTDTQY
TRBV7-2 ASKREGSLDEQF
TRBV5-1 ASSLLGEPYEQY
TRBV9 ASKSTEGSFTEQF
TRBV30 AWSRGGYNEQF
TRBV7-9 ASSLGTTYQETQY
TRBV7-2 ASTQGGTGKLF
TRBV6-6 ASRREGAGEQF
TRBV19 ASRQGAGNTIY
TRBV5-1 ASSLAVSQETQY
TRBV9 ASSGGGGSTDTQY
TRBV6-5 ASSFPGPAGEQY
TRBV7-8 AMGGKNTGELF
TRBV7-6 ASSYDRQGKTGTEAF
TRBV23-1 AWQMGHLNMNYGYT
TRBV9 ASSVDRSRGYT
TRBV7-2 ASSLRLRDNSEAF
TRBV18 ASSPNPTGSGNTIY
TRBV6-1 ASNPSGGANEQY
TRBV27 ASSASGPYGHSYNSPLH